This T cell receptor (beta chain) is from a study of T cells in Graves' hyperthyroidism and ophthalmopathy. About the study: Peripheral blood specimens were obtained at initial diagnosis, prior to any treatment.

The germline V and J ends were trimmed by 8 bases and 4 bases, with 24 bases remaining between them. This CDR3 has 16 amino acids. Germline V gene lookup returns CDR1 WSHSY and CDR2 SAAADI. Regions amplified from RNA transcripts were the TCR beta CDR3 regions. Initially, a first-round RT-PCR of the TCR CDR3 employed the HTBI primer set. TCRdb used MiXCR to reprocess the multiplex PCR reads, holding one entry per CDR3 protein. The sample shows a few hundred thousand distinct CDR3 sequences, around a sixth of them seen only once. Notes on the study in general: Among clonotypes expanded in thyroid above 0.001, most were also found in blood.

Duration under 3 months, a NOSPECS grade of at least 4, and a Clinical Activity Score of at least 3 characterized the ophthalmopathy patients. Cells are PBMCs isolated from 9 to 10 ml of fresh blood. This clonotype was found a few times. Its specificity is unknown. The chain employs TRBV10-2 and TRBJ2-7; no definite D call. This receptor was identified in a man between 18 and 29 years old with Graves' ophthalmopathy. Specimen: blood. As DNA, the CDR3 is TGCGCCAGCGGACCCCTCATTAGCAGGTTCGGGTACGAGCAGTACTTC. Translating gives CASGPLISRFGYEQYF.